The clone carrying this T cell receptor beta chain was detected only a few times. Its cognate antigen is unknown. Quantitative molecular-barcoded 5'-RACE generated the TCR beta libraries. TCRdb re-derived calls from the 5' RACE reads in MiXCR, one entry per CDR3 protein. Among roughly 400,000 distinct CDR3 sequences listed, around 24% were seen once. These data are taken from a study of CD8 T cells in ankylosing spondylitis. Unmatched junction bases numbered 9, after V lost 4 bases and J lost 5 bases. This CDR3 is built from 15 residues. Germline V CDR1 and CDR2: LGHNA, YSLEER. Study-wide results and caveats: Relatively scarce in peripheral blood, disease-linked clones were CD8+. Disease-linked clones were reportedly significantly enriched in matched ankylosing spondylitis synovial fluid. Eight highly homologous variants made up a TCR beta motif, and this motif appeared characteristic of ankylosing spondylitis blood. In reactive arthritis synovial fluid and blood, some motif variants had been reported before.

Sequencing input: blood, either unsorted or a sorted T cell fraction (not recorded which). The rearrangement links TRBV4-3 to TRBJ2-5, with 8 bases matching TRBD2. This TCR came from a male donor with ankylosing spondylitis. The CDR3 DNA reads TGCGCCAGCAGCCGGAGCCGGGAGGGCCGGGAGACCCAGTACTTC. Amino acid sequence: CASSRSREGRETQYF.